This T cell receptor beta chain emerged from a study of neurological immune-mediated disorders. This clonotype was seen many times. The CDR3 contains 16 residues. CDR1 and CDR2 from the germline V gene are DFQATT and SNEGSKA (reference sequence). V was clipped by 0 bases and J by 2 bases, with 14 bases between them. TCRdb re-derived calls from the 5' RACE reads in MiXCR, one entry per CDR3 protein. The data show approximately 48,000 distinct CDR3 sequences, 16% seen once. The TCR originated in a man aged 55-75 years in good health. Sequencing was done on a sample of PBMCs. The rearrangement links TRBV20-1 to TRBJ2-1; a weak D match, TRBD1 (6 bases). In nucleotides, the CDR3 is TGCAGTGCTAGAGATCAGGGGCGGACCCCCTACAATGAGCAGTTCTTC. Its protein is CSARDQGRTPYNEQFF.